This T cell receptor beta chain originates from a study of T cells in Graves' hyperthyroidism and ophthalmopathy (dated by TCRdb to about 2019). Regarding the complete study: Peripheral blood was collected at initial diagnosis, before any treatment. Prospective prediction of ophthalmopathy was tested in an independent validation cohort consisting of about 19 hyperthyroidism patients and 17 patients who later progressed to ophthalmopathy. After sampling, hyperthyroidism patients received methimazole starting at 30 mg daily, and ophthalmopathy patients received high-dose intravenous methylprednisolone. The 100 or so discovery patients were randomly split 7:3 into training and test sets. In addition, the study compared T-cell repertoires in thyroid tissue and in blood from six Graves' hyperthyroidism patients. According to the paper, TCR Vbeta CDR3 sequencing was carried out on about 140 peripheral blood samples, which came from fewer than 50 ophthalmopathy, 80 or so hyperthyroidism and some 17 progressor patients. A discovery cohort of around 100 patients, about 43 with Graves' ophthalmopathy and approximately 57 with stable Graves' hyperthyroidism, was used to find distinguishing TCR V-J signatures.

Broad study findings and their caveats: Most expanded thyroid clonotypes (frequency above 0.001) were also found in blood, which suggests that blood repertoires may mirror thyroid immune responses. In cross-validation, a model built on a 13 V-J signature told ophthalmopathy apart from stable hyperthyroidism with roughly 87% sensitivity and 81% to 82% specificity, and in testing the same model reached 80%/75%. No statistical method was used to fix the sample size in advance, and group allocation was not hidden from the investigators. In validation, the model predicted progression to ophthalmopathy with over 65% sensitivity and over 72% specificity, a median of about 6.7 months before onset.

TCR beta CDR3 regions were amplified from RNA transcripts. The first round of RT-PCR for the TCR CDR3 was performed with the HTBI primer set and the Qiagen OneStep RT-PCR kit. Libraries were constructed in a second round of multiplex PCR, after which size selection and purification were performed. The libraries were sequenced on an Illumina HiSeq2000 using paired-end 100 bp reads. Per the source publication's procedure: SOAPnuke was used to process the raw data, removing reads that contained adapters or uncalled bases, had a mean Phred below 15, or lacked an exact match to the constant primer or identifier. High-quality paired reads were merged using COPE v1.2.5, and each unique nucleotide sequence was defined as a clonotype. MiTCR v1.1 was used to align the clonotypes against IMGT TRBV, TRBD and TRBJ reference segments. Analysis was restricted to V-J combinations with a frequency above 0.0001, which covered roughly 99% of repertoires. The TCS score was defined as F50 (clonal expansion) divided by E x V (chaos), with BLOSUM62-based TCRdist calculated between CDR3 peptides within each V-J. Welch's t-statistics and random forest reduced roughly 500 V-J features to about 13, which were used in a naive Bayes classifier (R e1071). The public reads were quality trimmed at Q25 with fastp and then assembled into clones with MiXCR by TCRdb, keeping productive beta chains. A single entry per CDR3 protein holds the most common genes and DNA from its merged rows. The authors' filters were not applied to this entry. The sample records about 180,000 distinct CDR3 sequences, approximately 15% of which are singletons. 25% to 35% of the sample is in the top ten clones.

This clonotype has a count of ten or more. The antigen this receptor binds is unknown. No much larger clonotype is one base removed from it; base qualities were not supplied. Graves' hyperthyroidism was defined as stable when no progression to ophthalmopathy occurred over 18 months of follow-up. Hyperthyroidism patients were aged 18 to 65 years and newly diagnosed, with disease duration of less than 2 months. Any patient with an uncontrolled infection, another autoimmune disease, pregnancy or lactation was excluded. Diagnoses were established on the basis of clinical symptoms, serum thyroxine and TRAb, thyroid ultrasound, and orbital computed tomography. PBMCs were isolated from around 10 ml of fresh peripheral blood by Ficoll-Paque density gradient centrifugation. Total RNA was extracted using Trizol reagent, and RNA quality was assessed on an Agilent 2100 Bioanalyzer. The CDR3 starts with the cysteine, ends with the phenylalanine, and has 13 residues. Only CDR3 DNA remains: 39 bases, in frame from the first base. The germline V gene provides CDR1 SGHAT and CDR2 FQNNGV. The junction carries 6 bases between V and J, which are trimmed by 0 bases and 3 bases respectively.

The sample taken for sequencing was blood. The origin of this receptor is a woman aged 45-59 years with Graves' hyperthyroidism. This receptor chain uses TRBV11-2 and TRBJ2-7; the D gene identity is not certain. The nucleotide sequence is TGTGCCAGCAGCTTAGATCCCGGCTACGAGCAGTACTTC. Its protein reads: CASSLDPGYEQYF. The CDR3 plus the reference TRBV11-2 and TRBJ2-7 genes for the other parts give the full variable domain: EAGVAQSPRYKIIEKRQSVAFWCNPISGHATLYWYQQILGQGPKLLIQFQNNGVVDDSQLPKDRFSAERLKGVDSTLKIQPAKLEDSAVYLCASSLDPGYEQYFGPGTRLTVT.